The rows below give T cell receptor beta chains drawn from one sample of a study of OX40 agonist ivuxolimab in advanced cancers. TCRdb keeps only in-frame clones here, not all; method: immunoSEQ multiplex PCR. The sample records roughly 87,000 clones, about 90% being singletons. Sequencing was performed on CD4+ or CD8+ T cells sorted from blood, taken in a trial of the OX40 agonist ivuxolimab. The receptor set was obtained from an adult with an advanced solid tumor such as melanoma, head and neck, liver or kidney cancer. Each CDR3 is given with its conserved first and last residue. The D gene is left open where the match is weak. Clone size, where shown, is once, few, many, or a class for clones that have expanded.

D gene: -; J gene: TRBJ2-1; clone size: -; V gene: TRBV9; CDR3 DNA: TGTGCCAGCAGCGTAGGGGGGGCCTCCTACAATGAGCAGTTCTTC; CDR3 protein: CASSVGGASYNEQFF
D gene: -; J gene: TRBJ2-3; clone size: -; V gene: TRBV7-2; CDR3 DNA: TGTGCCAGCAGCTTAACACTGTTCGGGGACGTAGGGCTTTTGGATACGCAGTATTTT; CDR3 protein: CASSLTLFGDVGLLDTQYF
D gene: -; J gene: TRBJ1-6; clone size: once; V gene: TRBV5-4; CDR3 DNA: TGTGCCAGCAGCTTGGGCGGCAGAACATTGAATTCACCCCTCCACTTT; CDR3 protein: CASSLGGRTLNSPLHF
D gene: -; J gene: TRBJ1-2; clone size: once; V gene: TRBV30; CDR3 DNA: TGTGCCTGGAGTTTAGGGCCTCCCCACTATGGCTACACCTTC; CDR3 protein: CAWSLGPPHYGYTF
D gene: TRBD1; J gene: TRBJ1-2; clone size: -; V gene: TRBV29-1; CDR3 DNA: TGCAGCGTTGAAGATGGAAGGACAGGGAGGGGTGGCTACACCTTC; CDR3 protein: CSVEDGRTGRGGYTF
D gene: -; J gene: TRBJ2-7; clone size: -; V gene: TRBV15; CDR3 DNA: TGTGCCACCAGCAGTCCGGGCGGCTACGAGCAGTACTTC; CDR3 protein: CATSSPGGYEQYF
D gene: -; J gene: TRBJ2-1; clone size: -; V gene: TRBV14; CDR3 DNA: TGTGCCAGCAGCCAAGTCAGCTACAATGAGCAGTTCTTC; CDR3 protein: CASSQVSYNEQFF
D gene: -; J gene: TRBJ2-7; clone size: -; V gene: TRBV30; CDR3 DNA: TGTGCCTGGAGTGAAGGGGTTGGGGGCTACGAGCAGTACTTC; CDR3 protein: CAWSEGVGGYEQYF
D gene: -; J gene: TRBJ2-3; clone size: -; V gene: TRBV15; CDR3 DNA: TGTGCCACCAGCAGAGACCGGGGTGATTCAGATACGCAGTATTTT; CDR3 protein: CATSRDRGDSDTQYF
D gene: -; J gene: TRBJ2-5; clone size: -; V gene: TRBV7-6; CDR3 DNA: TGTGCCAGCGGCCCGGGCGGCAGGTACCAAGAGACCCAGTACTTC; CDR3 protein: CASGPGGRYQETQYF
D gene: TRBD2; J gene: TRBJ2-1; clone size: -; V gene: TRBV27; CDR3 DNA: TGTGCCAGCAGTTTGGGACTAGCAACCAATGAGCAGTTCTTC; CDR3 protein: CASSLGLATNEQFF
D gene: TRBD2; J gene: TRBJ2-7; clone size: -; V gene: TRBV7-8; CDR3 DNA: TGTGCCAGCAGCTCAAGGGGACTAGCGGGGGGTGAGCAGTACTTC; CDR3 protein: CASSSRGLAGGEQYF
D gene: -; J gene: TRBJ1-2; clone size: -; V gene: TRBV9; CDR3 DNA: TGTGCCAGCAGTGAGGATGCCTTC; CDR3 protein: CASSEDAF
D gene: -; J gene: TRBJ1-1; clone size: many; V gene: TRBV7-2; CDR3 DNA: TGTGCCAGCAGCGGAGGACCTTCGAACACTGAAGCTTTCTTT; CDR3 protein: CASSGGPSNTEAFF
D gene: TRBD2; J gene: TRBJ2-5; clone size: -; V gene: TRBV7-3; CDR3 DNA: TGTGCCAGCAGCTTAGGAGGCGGGGGGCAGGAGACCCAGTACTTC; CDR3 protein: CASSLGGGGQETQYF
D gene: -; J gene: TRBJ2-3; clone size: -; V gene: TRBV5-5; CDR3 DNA: TGTGCCAGCACCCACGGTCTAGCACAAGATACGCAGTATTTT; CDR3 protein: CASTHGLAQDTQYF
D gene: TRBD1; J gene: TRBJ1-6; clone size: -; V gene: TRBV2; CDR3 DNA: TGTGCCAGCAGAGACAGGGTAGGATCCTATAATTCACCCCTCCACTTT; CDR3 protein: CASRDRVGSYNSPLHF
D gene: -; J gene: TRBJ2-7; clone size: -; V gene: TRBV30; CDR3 DNA: TGTGCCTGGAGTGTACTAGGGGACTCCTACGAGCAGTACTTC; CDR3 protein: CAWSVLGDSYEQYF
D gene: -; J gene: TRBJ2-3; clone size: -; V gene: TRBV29-1; CDR3 DNA: TGCAGCGCCATGGACAGCACAGATACGCAGTATTTT; CDR3 protein: CSAMDSTDTQYF
D gene: TRBD1; J gene: TRBJ2-7; clone size: -; V gene: TRBV25-1; CDR3 DNA: TGTGCCAGCGACGTAAACAGGGGTCCCCGAATCGTGCAGTACTTC; CDR3 protein: CASDVNRGPRIVQYF
D gene: -; J gene: TRBJ2-7; clone size: -; V gene: TRBV2; CDR3 DNA: TGTGCCAGCAGAAGCACGGGGATGCGGTCCTACGAGCAGTACTTC; CDR3 protein: CASRSTGMRSYEQYF
D gene: -; J gene: TRBJ2-7; clone size: -; V gene: TRBV10-2; CDR3 DNA: TGCGCCAGCACTAATGCGGCAGAAACTTCCTACGAGCAGTACTTC; CDR3 protein: CASTNAAETSYEQYF
D gene: TRBD2; J gene: TRBJ2-3; clone size: -; V gene: TRBV19; CDR3 DNA: TGTGCCAGTAGTATACAAGGACTAGCCACGCAGTATTTT; CDR3 protein: CASSIQGLATQYF
D gene: TRBD2; J gene: TRBJ2-3; clone size: -; V gene: TRBV5-4; CDR3 DNA: TGTGCCAGCCGCGGGGGGGCCACAGATACGCAGTATTTT; CDR3 protein: CASRGGATDTQYF
D gene: TRBD1; J gene: TRBJ1-1; clone size: -; V gene: TRBV19; CDR3 DNA: TGTGCCAGTAGTATAACAGGGGGCGCCCCTGAAGCTTTCTTT; CDR3 protein: CASSITGGAPEAFF
D gene: TRBD2; J gene: TRBJ2-1; clone size: -; V gene: TRBV7-8; CDR3 DNA: TGTGCCAGCAGCGGGGGACTAGCGGGGGGAGCCTACTACAATGAGCAGTTCTTC; CDR3 protein: CASSGGLAGGAYYNEQFF
D gene: TRBD1; J gene: TRBJ1-2; clone size: -; V gene: TRBV5-1; CDR3 DNA: TGCGCCAGCAGTCATGGACAGGGGTATGGCTACACCTTC; CDR3 protein: CASSHGQGYGYTF
D gene: -; J gene: TRBJ1-5; clone size: -; V gene: TRBV7-6; CDR3 DNA: TGTGCCAGCAGCTTAGGACCGTTGAATCAGCCCCAGCATTTT; CDR3 protein: CASSLGPLNQPQHF
D gene: TRBD1; J gene: TRBJ1-2; clone size: -; V gene: TRBV6-5; CDR3 DNA: TGTGCCAGCAGAGAACAGGGGGACGGCTATGGCTACACCTTC; CDR3 protein: CASREQGDGYGYTF
D gene: -; J gene: TRBJ2-7; clone size: once; V gene: TRBV4-2; CDR3 DNA: TGTGCCAGCAGCTACCGAGGGAGCGGTTACGAGCAGTACTTC; CDR3 protein: CASSYRGSGYEQYF
D gene: -; J gene: TRBJ2-1; clone size: -; V gene: TRBV19; CDR3 DNA: TGTGCCAGTACCGGCTGGACTCGATTAGTTTACAATGAGCAGTTCTTC; CDR3 protein: CASTGWTRLVYNEQFF
D gene: -; J gene: TRBJ1-2; clone size: -; V gene: TRBV30; CDR3 DNA: TGTGCCTGGGACCGGCGAGATAGGCGCGGCTACACCTTC; CDR3 protein: CAWDRRDRRGYTF
D gene: TRBD1; J gene: TRBJ2-7; clone size: -; V gene: TRBV10-3; CDR3 DNA: TGTGCCATCAGTGAGGTGGGACAGCTCTACGAGCAGTACTTC; CDR3 protein: CAISEVGQLYEQYF
D gene: -; J gene: TRBJ1-1; clone size: -; V gene: TRBV9; CDR3 DNA: TGTGCCAGCAGCGTAGGGCAGCTGCACACTGAAGCTTTCTTT; CDR3 protein: CASSVGQLHTEAFF
D gene: TRBD1; J gene: TRBJ1-2; clone size: -; V gene: TRBV2; CDR3 DNA: TGTGCCAGCAGGGTTGTTCAGGGGGGTAACTATGGCTACACCTTC; CDR3 protein: CASRVVQGGNYGYTF